The present T cell receptor (beta chain) was sequenced within a study of blood T cell repertoires in COVID-19. CDR1 is SSHAT, CDR2 FNYEAQ, per germline (reference sequence). The CDR3 is made up of 16 amino acids. Turning to this clone: The junction and the germline gene differ at one end; a read error may be behind it.

Sequencing was performed with immunoSEQ multiplex PCR; in TCRdb, only in-frame clones are kept and a portion is missing. The sample holds 120,000 to 150,000 clones; 70% to 90% are singletons and the top ten take 11%. This clonotype was obtained from a woman aged 80 or older with acute or convalescent COVID-19. The J gene is TRBJ2-1, the V gene TRBV7-7; TRBD2 agrees at 9 bases. Sequencing input: peripheral blood. The CDR3 nucleotides read TGTGCTAGCAGCTTAGGGGCGGGGGGGCCGTCCGATGAGCAGTTCTTC. Amino acid sequence: CASSLGAGGPSDEQFF.